The source of this T cell receptor (beta chain) is a study of blood T cell repertoires in COVID-19 (dated by TCRdb to the early 2020s). Background on the whole study: Samples covering the acute and convalescent phases of COVID-19 were provided by collaborators in the United States, Italy and Spain. The repertoires were made available in a free public database intended to serve as a resource for research on the immune response to SARS-CoV-2. Deeply sampled blood TCRbeta repertoires from subjects exposed to, actively infected with, or recovered from COVID-19 were included in the dataset. HLA class I and class II types, where available, came from metadata supplied by the sample provider rather than from assay-based typing. The samples were drawn from the first 160 participants of the ongoing ImmuneRACE study and from about 1,200 subjects provided by 6 global collaborators. The prospective study material was composed of cDNA or gDNA derived from T cells, B-cell-depleted T cells, or PBMCs. Nearly every sample came with metadata listing a de-identified subject ID, COVID-19 status, age in years and sex.

In Seattle, one collaborating source enrolled patients while the infection was active and tracked those patients longitudinally over the course of disease. Each collaborating institution followed its own protocols to collect whole blood in K2EDTA tubes. For TCRbeta analysis, collaborator samples were shipped as frozen whole blood, as isolated PBMCs, or as DNA extracted from either sample type. The immunoSEQ Assay, a bias-controlled multiplex PCR, was used to amplify TCRbeta CDR3 regions from genomic DNA. The original pipeline was this. Within the assay, amplification of reference gene primers was used to estimate how many nucleated cells each sample contained. To quantify the absolute abundance of each unique TCRbeta CDR3 rearrangement, sequence reads were collapsed and filtered. Productive Simpson clonality was computed per sample as the square root of Simpson's diversity index over productive rearrangements. TCRdb retrieved this table from immuneACCESS and kept in-frame rearrangements only. Not all clones are present; in checked studies, unresolved V genes account for under half, and no reason is known for the remainder. From that table come the V and J calls and clone size; the DNA was used to work out D and trimming. For this sample there are 300,000 to 400,000 clones; roughly 88% appear just once. Of the sample, 1.5% to 2% is held by the ten largest clones.

Points the paper makes about the study in general: The quantity of clinical and demographic metadata differed by source and by participant and was supplied without curation.

On this clone: Its antigen is currently not known. Base qualities are not at hand, and no much larger clone is one base apart.

Germline trimming: 7 bases from V, 5 bases from J; junction bases outside gene matches: 5. There are 14 amino acids in the CDR3, from cysteine to phenylalanine inclusive. Only the CDR3 DNA stays, 42 bases, in frame from base 1. CDR1 and CDR2 are drawn from the germline V gene (reference sequence): LNHDA, SQIVND. The sequence came from a woman between 25 and 40 years old with COVID-19, enrolled during active disease. The sequence is built from TRBV19 and TRBJ2-1; TRBD1 fits 10 bases in the junction. The sample taken for sequencing was peripheral blood. The nucleotide sequence reads TGTGCCAGTACCGGGACAGGGGTGAACAATGAGCAGTTCTTC. This gives the protein CASTGTGVNNEQFF.